The next 19 T cell receptor beta chains were all read from a single sample in a study of blood T cells in healthy people across ages. Combining a sample-barcoded 5' primer with a J-beta primer mix, a second PCR ran for 7 to 11 cycles. TCRdb re-called the 5' RACE reads through MiXCR, storing one row per CDR3 protein. The data hold over 550,000 distinct CDR3 sequences, with 25% to 30% observed a single time. Sequenced material: blood. These TCRs come from an elderly woman in good health.

This clonotype has ten or more counts. The rearrangement joins TRBV12-3 or TRBV12-4 to TRBJ1-5; D remains ambiguous. Trimming took 1 base from V and 7 from J, leaving 11 bases between them. The CDR3 runs to 14 residues. The CDR3 DNA reads TGTGCCAGCAGTTTAGAAGGGTCTGGGCAGCCCCAGCATTTT. It codes for CASSLEGSGQPQHF.

The chain joins TRBV5-1 to TRBJ2-2; possibly TRBD2 for D (7 bases). The V gene lost 3 bases and the J gene lost 6 bases, with 15 bases spanning the gap. The CDR3 contains 15 residues. The germline V gene has CDR1 SGHRS and CDR2 YFSETQ. The CDR3 here is CASSWKGGPAGELFF. CDR3 sequence (DNA): TGCGCCAGCAGCTGGAAGGGGGGGCCAGCCGGGGAGCTGTTTTTT.

This clonotype appeared many times. The chain carries TRBV18 and TRBJ2-5; D remains ambiguous. V was trimmed by 4 bases and J by 5 bases, leaving 11 bases between them. CDR1 and CDR2 (germline): KGHSH, LQKENI. There are 13 residues in the CDR3. In DNA, the CDR3 is TGTGCCAGCTCACAGTCAGTTAGCGAGACCCAGTACTTC. This translates into CASSQSVSETQYF. Using reference TRBV18 and TRBJ2-5 for the parts outside the CDR3, the full variable domain is NAGVMQNPRHLVRRRGQEARLRCSPMKGHSHVYWYRQLPEEGLKFMVYLQKENIIDESGMPKERFSAEFPKEGPSILRIQQVVRGDSAAYFCASSQSVSETQYFGPGTRLLVL.

As concerns this clonotype: A much more abundant neighbour one base away suggests this may be a read error. The chain employs TRBV12-3 or TRBV12-4 and TRBJ2-3; D remains ambiguous. The CDR3 has 13 residues. The CDR3 region has the DNA TGTGCCAGCAGTTTGGTCTCCCCAGATGCGCAGTATTTT. As protein: CASSLVSPDAQYF.

This sequence joins TRBV7-8 and TRBJ1-1, with D tentatively TRBD1 (5 bases). V lost 1 base and J lost 0, with 12 bases in between. Germline V gene lookup returns CDR1 SGHVS and CDR2 FQNEAQ. CDR3 length: 16 residues. The CDR3 reads CASSLVLGRMNTEAFF. CDR3 in DNA: TGTGCCAGCAGCTTAGTTTTGGGACGGATGAACACTGAAGCTTTCTTT.

Only one count was recorded for this clonotype. Given a much more abundant clone one base away, this may be a read error. V usage is TRBV11-2 and J usage is TRBJ2-4, with D possibly called TRBD1 or TRBD2 (6 bases each). The DNA end favors TRBJ2-7, so the J call may be wrong. From germline, CDR1 is SGHAT and CDR2 FQNNGV. The CDR3 is 15 residues long. The CDR3 region is CASSRLFGGLNEQYF. In DNA form, the CDR3 reads TGTGCCAGCAGCCGCTTGTTTGGGGGGCTAAACGAGCAGTACTTC.

The CDR3 DNA reads as TGTGCCAGCAGCTATGGACTAGCGGGAGTCCCCACCGTCAATGAGCAGTTCTTC. It codes for CASSYGLAGVPTVNEQFF. The chain combines TRBV11-2 with TRBJ2-1; 13 nucleotides match TRBD2. V trimming: 4 bases; J trimming: 6 bases; junction bases outside the gene matches: 12. This CDR3 is built from 18 residues. Germline CDR1 reads SGHAT; CDR2 reads FQNNGV.

This clonotype was seen repeatedly, ten times or more. The gene calls are TRBV6-5 and TRBJ2-7; perhaps D is TRBD1 or TRBD2 (6 bases each). The V end was cut by 6 bases, the J end by 5 bases, with 17 bases between. This CDR3 is 14 amino acids long. Germline CDR1 is MNHEY and CDR2 is SVGAGI. The CDR3 DNA follows: TGTGCCAGCAGAACGGGGGCGGGGAACGACGAGCAGTACTTC. It translates to CASRTGAGNDEQYF.

Worth noting for this clonotype: Germline and junction disagree at one end, which may indicate a read error. For the CDR3, the DNA is TGTGCCGGCAGCGGACTAGACAGGGTCGGGACCCAGTACTTC. This sequence encodes CAGSGLDRVGTQYF. The gene calls are TRBV9 and TRBJ2-5; the D call may be TRBD1 or TRBD2 (7 bases each). This CDR3 has 14 residues. Germline assignment: CDR1 SGDLS and CDR2 YYNGEE. The variable domain in full, with the rest retrieved from reference TRBV9 and TRBJ2-5, is DSGVTQTPKHLITATGQRVTLRCSPRSGDLSVYWYQQSLDQGLQFLIQYYNGEERAKGNILERFSAQQFPDLHSELNLSSLELGDSALYFCAGSGLDRVGTQYFGPGTRLLVL.

This clonotype was observed a few times. This could be a read error, since a much larger clone is one nucleotide away. The chain links TRBV12-3 or TRBV12-4 to TRBJ1-1; 8 bases line up with TRBD1. The CDR3 spans 15 residues. The CDR3 DNA reads as TGTGCCAACAGTCTAGAGGTGGGACAGGTCACTGAAGCTTTCTTT. Translation: CANSLEVGQVTEAFF.

A few counts support this clonotype. With a much larger clone just one base away, this may be a read error. This chain uses TRBV7-2 with TRBJ2-5; 15 bases agree with TRBD2. The CDR3 spans 18 residues. The V gene end was trimmed by 3 bases and the J gene end by 11 bases; junction bases not matched to a gene: 16. From germline, CDR1 is SGHTA and CDR2 FQGNSA. The CDR3 DNA reads as TGTGCCAGCAGCTTGGGACTAGCGGGGGGCCGGGGGGGTGGTGAGCAGTACTTC. Protein sequence: CASSLGLAGGRGGGEQYF. Based on the CDR3 plus reference TRBV7-2 and TRBJ2-5, the full variable domain is GAGVSQSPSNKVTEKGKDVELRCDPISGHTALYWYRQSLGQGLEFLIYFQGNSAPDKSGLPSDRFSAERTGGSVSTLTIQRTQQEDSAVYLCASSLGLAGGRGGGEQYFGPGTRLLVL.

CDR3 region: CASSQDRGNLYGYTF. CDR3 nucleotide sequence: TGCGCCAGCAGCCAGGACAGGGGCAACCTCTATGGCTACACCTTC. The chain links TRBV5-1 to TRBJ1-2; TRBD1 matches at 9 bases. The CDR3 has 15 residues. After removal of 4 bases from V and 4 bases from J, the junction contained 8 bases not matched to a gene. Germline assignment: CDR1 SGHRS and CDR2 YFSETQ.

This clonotype was recorded at least ten times. The V call is TRBV7-9, the J call TRBJ1-2; D call uncertain. V lost 5 bases and J 5 bases, leaving 9 bases between the germline ends. Germline CDR1 is SEHNR and CDR2 is FQNEAQ (reference sequence). The CDR3 has 12 residues. CDR3 sequence reads: CASSRSEYGYTF. The CDR3 DNA is TGTGCCAGCAGCCGGAGCGAGTATGGCTACACCTTC. Full variable domain (outside the CDR3, taken from reference TRBV7-9 and TRBJ1-2): DTGVSQNPRHKITKRGQNVTFRCDPISEHNRLYWYRQTLGQGPEFLTYFQNEAQLEKSRLLSDRFSAERPKGSFSTLEIQRTEQGDSAMYLCASSRSEYGYTFGSGTRLTVV.

As to this clonotype: The conserved phenylalanine or tryptophan normally closing the CDR3 is absent here, so this likely arose from a read error. Because the CDR3's place on the DNA is in doubt, the DNA is left out and the CDR3 is given as listed by TCRdb. This chain links TRBV5-1 with TRBJ2-5; the D call in the table, TRBD1, was not verified against the DNA. The germline V gene has CDR1 SGHRS and CDR2 YFSETQ. The CDR3 adds up to 17 amino acids, both ends counted. CDR3: CASSWGDRGRSGETRYV.

This clonotype was observed a handful of times. This rearrangement joins TRBV20-1 to TRBJ1-5, with a possible D match to TRBD1 (5 bases). Trimming removed 1 base from V and 7 bases from J, with 14 bases in between. CDR1 is DFQATT and CDR2 is SNEGSKA in the germline V gene (reference sequence). The CDR3 loop spans 14 amino acids. As DNA, the CDR3 is TGCAGTGCTAGAGGGACGGGGCCAAGGCAGCCCCAGCATTTT. It yields the protein CSARGTGPRQPQHF.

This clonotype was counted a few times. This chain links TRBV7-9 with TRBJ1-4, with unresolved D. The CDR3 runs 15 residues. Germline lookup yields CDR1 SEHNR and CDR2 FQNEAQ (reference sequence). The V gene lost 1 base and the J gene lost 4 bases, with 10 bases spanning the gap. This CDR3 reads CASSLGRGVNEKLFF. The CDR3, as DNA: TGTGCCAGCAGCTTAGGTCGGGGTGTTAATGAAAAACTGTTTTTT.

To note about this clonotype: A much more abundant neighbour one base away suggests this may be a read error. The chain joins TRBV29-1 to TRBJ2-7, with TRBD2 identical over 11 bases. The length of the CDR3 is 16 residues. Germline CDR1 SQVTM, CDR2 ANQGSEA. The ends lost 4 bases at V and 7 bases at J; junction bases unmatched: 15. The CDR3 DNA reads as TGCAGCGTTGTTGTCCGACTAGCGGGGACTCTTAATGAGCAGTACTTC. This codes for CSVVVRLAGTLNEQYF.

In its sample, this clonotype was seen once. The V and J genes are TRBV20-1 and TRBJ2-1, with TRBD2 identical over 11 bases. V gave up 0 bases and J gave up 7 bases; unmatched junction bases: 11. The length of the CDR3 is 17 residues. Germline lookup yields CDR1 DFQATT and CDR2 SNEGSKA (reference sequence). For the CDR3, the DNA is TGCAGTGCTAGAGATCGGAAACTAGCGGGAGTTAAAAATGAGCAGTTCTTC. Amino acid sequence: CSARDRKLAGVKNEQFF.

A word on this clonotype: Given a much more abundant clone one base away, this may be a read error. CDR3 sequence: CASGYLNEQFF. The CDR3 bases are TGTGCCAGCGGCTACTTAAATGAGCAGTTCTTC. The rearrangement links TRBV7-2 to TRBJ2-1; D not certain. The V and J ends lost 8 bases and 7 bases respectively, with 9 bases between them. The CDR3 runs 11 residues. Germline loops: CDR1 SGHTA, CDR2 FQGNSA.